This passage covers 8 T cell receptor beta chains from one sample sequenced in a study of technical replicates of blood from a few donors. Sequenced by immunoSEQ multiplex PCR; TCRdb stores in-frame clones only, minus some. The data show some 99,000 clones, about 95% seen once. The sequenced sample consisted of T cells isolated from PBMCs. All receptors derive from a human donor in good health.

CDR3 coding DNA: TGTGCCAGCTCACCAACAGCGGGAGGATACAATGAGCAGTTCTTC. It codes for CASSPTAGGYNEQFF. V and J are TRBV18 and TRBJ2-1; TRBD2 aligns across 9 bases. V was clipped by 2 bases and J by 4 bases; unmatched bases: 3. Germline CDR1 KGHSH, CDR2 LQKENI. There are 15 residues in the CDR3. Full variable domain (outside the CDR3, taken from reference TRBV18 and TRBJ2-1): NAGVMQNPRHLVRRRGQEARLRCSPMKGHSHVYWYRQLPEEGLKFMVYLQKENIIDESGMPKERFSAEFPKEGPSILRIQQVVRGDSAAYFCASSPTAGGYNEQFFGPGTRLTVL.

This rearrangement joins TRBV27 to TRBJ1-5, with D possibly being TRBD1 (5 bases). V gave up 6 bases and J gave up 2 bases, with 14 bases separating them. Germline V gene sequence: CDR1 MNHEY, CDR2 SMNVEV (reference sequence). The CDR3 consists of 15 residues. Here the CDR3 reads CASSPDSGGNQPQHF. In nucleotides, the CDR3 is TGTGCCAGCAGCCCCGACTCGGGGGGCAATCAGCCCCAGCATTTT.

The chain is built from TRBV6-1 and TRBJ2-4; 9 bases align to TRBD1. V lost 3 bases, J lost 7 bases, and 4 bases stayed unmatched. Germline CDR1 reads MNHNS; CDR2 reads SASEGT. The CDR3 is 14 residues long. The CDR3 DNA sequence: TGTGCCAGCAGTGATGGGACAGGGACGAACATTCAGTACTTC. Protein product: CASSDGTGTNIQYF.

The chain has TRBV6-1 and TRBJ1-1; no reliable D call. The CDR3 contains 14 residues. V lost 6 bases and J lost 0, with 11 bases in between. Germline CDR1 MNHNS, CDR2 SASEGT. The CDR3 reads CASRLGGMNTEAFF. CDR3 DNA sequence: TGTGCCAGCAGATTGGGAGGAATGAACACTGAAGCTTTCTTT.

The chain uses TRBV5-4 and TRBJ1-2; 8 bases agree with TRBD1. The CDR3 has 16 residues. After removal of 0 bases from V and 5 bases from J, the junction contained 9 bases not matched to a gene. Per germline, CDR1 SGHNT and CDR2 YYREEE (reference sequence). The CDR3 DNA reads as TGTGCCAGCAGCTTGGCCCCCGGACAGGGCGGGTATGGCTACACCTTC. Its protein product is CASSLAPGQGGYGYTF.

The V call is TRBV10-3, the J call TRBJ1-2, with TRBD1 matching 7 bases. This CDR3 region has 12 residues. Looked up from germline, CDR1 is ENHRY and CDR2 is SYGVKD. The ends lost 8 bases at V and 3 bases at J; junction bases unmatched: 3. The CDR3, as DNA: TGTGCCATCTCGCAGGGGGACTATGGCTACACCTTC. Its protein product is CAISQGDYGYTF.

This chain connects TRBV5-6 to TRBJ2-7; 12 bases are shared with TRBD2. This CDR3 has 16 amino acids. V gave up 3 bases and J gave up 0 bases; unmatched junction bases: 4. Germline-derived CDR1 and CDR2 are SGHDT and YYEEEE. CDR3 residues: CASSSRLAGDSYEQYF. The CDR3 coding sequence is TGTGCCAGCAGCTCGAGACTAGCGGGAGACTCCTACGAGCAGTACTTC. Full variable domain (outside the CDR3, taken from reference TRBV5-6 and TRBJ2-7): DAGVTQSPTHLIKTRGQQVTLRCSPKSGHDTVSWYQQALGQGPQFIFQYYEEEERQRGNFPDRFSGHQFPNYSSELNVNALLLGDSALYLCASSSRLAGDSYEQYFGPGTRLTVT.

The J gene is TRBJ2-2, the V gene TRBV5-6, with D maybe TRBD1 (5 bases). Germline V gene data show CDR1 as SGHDT and CDR2 as YYEEEE. CDR3 length: 12 amino acids. Trimming removed 7 bases at V and 1 base at J, with 5 bases between. The CDR3 DNA reads TGTGCCAGCCAGGGGAACACCGGGGAGCTGTTTTTT. The encoded protein is CASQGNTGELFF.